Detailed here is one TCR beta chain. Its antigen remains unknown. Other DNA sequences in the same sample also yield this CDR3. With 6 bases removed from V and 5 bases from J, the gap between germline ends came to 18 bases. The CDR3 loop spans 16 amino acids. The germline V gene encodes CDR1 KGHDR and CDR2 SFDVKD. Recipients boosted at about 4 weeks or about 12 weeks are pooled. This entry comes from a study of T cell responses to AZD1222 COVID-19 vaccine. Study-level findings and limits: Repertoire sampling was restricted to post-peak T cell response timepoints. Donors, mostly white British, included more females; clonal diversity was possibly underestimated. As reported, nearly half of all spike-specific TCRs target variant regions that are unmutated.

Method: immunoSEQ multiplex PCR; TCRdb's copy keeps in-frame clones and lacks some. The repertoire holds about 80,000 clones, with around 85% as singletons. The rearrangement joins TRBV24-1 to TRBJ2-2; a weak D match, TRBD1 (6 bases). The sample consisted of peripheral blood, taken 28 days after the second AZD1222 dose. This TCR was sampled from an adult who received the AZD1222 COVID-19 vaccine. The CDR3 is CATSHPGTGTTGELFF. The CDR3 DNA sequence: TGTGCCACCAGTCACCCCGGCACAGGGACGACCGGGGAGCTGTTTTTT.